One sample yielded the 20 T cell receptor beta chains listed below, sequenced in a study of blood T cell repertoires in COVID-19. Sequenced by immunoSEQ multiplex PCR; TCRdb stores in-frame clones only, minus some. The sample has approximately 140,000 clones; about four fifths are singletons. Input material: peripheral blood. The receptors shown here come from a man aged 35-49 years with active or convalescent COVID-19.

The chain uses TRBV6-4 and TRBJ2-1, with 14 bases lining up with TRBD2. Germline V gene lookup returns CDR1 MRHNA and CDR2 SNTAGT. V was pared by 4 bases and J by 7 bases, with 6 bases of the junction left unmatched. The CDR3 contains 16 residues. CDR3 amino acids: CASSASGTSGGNEQFF. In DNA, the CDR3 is TGTGCCAGCAGTGCTTCCGGGACTAGCGGGGGAAATGAGCAGTTCTTC.

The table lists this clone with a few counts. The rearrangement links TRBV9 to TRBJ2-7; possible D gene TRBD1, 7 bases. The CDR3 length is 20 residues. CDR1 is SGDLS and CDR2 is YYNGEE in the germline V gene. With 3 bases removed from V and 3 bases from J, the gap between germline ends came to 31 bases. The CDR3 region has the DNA TGTGCCAGCAGCGGGACATGGGGGGACAGCGAACTCGTTAGGGGCTACGAGCAGTACTTC. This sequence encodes CASSGTWGDSELVRGYEQYF.

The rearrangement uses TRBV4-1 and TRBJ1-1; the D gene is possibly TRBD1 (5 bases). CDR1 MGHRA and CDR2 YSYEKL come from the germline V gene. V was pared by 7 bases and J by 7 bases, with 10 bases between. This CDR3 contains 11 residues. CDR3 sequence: CASTGSFEAFF. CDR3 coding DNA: TGCGCCAGCACAGGGTCCTTTGAAGCTTTCTTT.

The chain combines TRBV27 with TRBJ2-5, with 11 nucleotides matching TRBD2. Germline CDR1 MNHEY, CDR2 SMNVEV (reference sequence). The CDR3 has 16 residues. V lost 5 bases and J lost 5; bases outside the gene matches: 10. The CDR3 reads CASSTITSGGRETQYF. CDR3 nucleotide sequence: TGTGCCAGCAGTACCATTACTAGCGGGGGACGGGAGACCCAGTACTTC.

In DNA form, the CDR3 reads TGCGCCAGCAGCGCCCGGTGGGGCGGATCCTACAATGAGCAGTTCTTC. The encoded protein is CASSARWGGSYNEQFF. The chain couples TRBV5-1 to TRBJ2-1; D possibly corresponds to TRBD1 (5 bases). V lost 4 bases, J lost 1 base, and 15 bases lay in between. Germline loops: CDR1 SGHRS, CDR2 YFSETQ. The CDR3 is 16 amino acids.

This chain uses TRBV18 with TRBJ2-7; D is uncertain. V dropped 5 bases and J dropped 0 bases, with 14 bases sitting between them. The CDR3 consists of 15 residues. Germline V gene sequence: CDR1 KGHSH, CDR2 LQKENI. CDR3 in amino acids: CASSISGTISYEQYF. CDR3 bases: TGTGCCAGCTCAATTTCGGGTACGATCTCCTACGAGCAGTACTTC.

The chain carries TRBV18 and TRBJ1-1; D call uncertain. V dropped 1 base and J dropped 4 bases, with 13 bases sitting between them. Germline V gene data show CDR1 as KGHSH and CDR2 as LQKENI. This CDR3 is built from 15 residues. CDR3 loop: CASSPLGKDSTEAFF. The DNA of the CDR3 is TGTGCCAGCTCACCACTCGGGAAAGATTCCACTGAAGCTTTCTTT. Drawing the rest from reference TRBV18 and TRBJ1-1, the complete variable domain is NAGVMQNPRHLVRRRGQEARLRCSPMKGHSHVYWYRQLPEEGLKFMVYLQKENIIDESGMPKERFSAEFPKEGPSILRIQQVVRGDSAAYFCASSPLGKDSTEAFFGQGTRLTVV.

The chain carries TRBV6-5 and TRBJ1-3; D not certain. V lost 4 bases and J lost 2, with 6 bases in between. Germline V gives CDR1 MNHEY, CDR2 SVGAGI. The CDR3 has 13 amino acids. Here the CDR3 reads CASSSATGNTIYF. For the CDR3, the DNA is TGTGCCAGCAGTTCCGCTACTGGAAACACCATATATTTT.

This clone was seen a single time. CDR3 in amino acids: CAWSTGTDKAKLFF. The CDR3 DNA reads TGTGCCTGGAGCACCGGGACAGATAAGGCAAAACTGTTTTTT. The rearrangement uses TRBV30 and TRBJ1-4, with 7 positions matching TRBD1. J was trimmed by 10 bases and V by 3 bases; bases with no gene match: 11. Germline V CDR1 and CDR2: GTSNPN, SVGIG (reference sequence). The length of the CDR3 is 14 residues. The full variable domain, its missing parts supplied by reference TRBV30 and TRBJ1-4, is SQTIHQWPATLVQPVGSPLSLECTVEGTSNPNLYWYRQAAGRGLQLLFYSVGIGQISSEVPQNLSASRPQDRQFILSSKKLLLSDSGFYLCAWSTGTDKAKLFFGSGTQLSVL.

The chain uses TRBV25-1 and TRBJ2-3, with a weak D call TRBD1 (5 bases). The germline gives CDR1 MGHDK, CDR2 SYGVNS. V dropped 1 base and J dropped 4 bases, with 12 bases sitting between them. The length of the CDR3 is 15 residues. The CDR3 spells CASSEWGQGPDTQYF. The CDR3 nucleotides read TGTGCCAGCAGTGAATGGGGCCAGGGCCCAGATACGCAGTATTTT.

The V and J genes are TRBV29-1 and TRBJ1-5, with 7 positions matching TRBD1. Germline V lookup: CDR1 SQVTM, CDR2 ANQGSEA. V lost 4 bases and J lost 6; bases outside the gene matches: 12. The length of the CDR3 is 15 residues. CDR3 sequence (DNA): TGCAGCGTTGCCACAACAGGGGCTGCAGGTCAGCCCCAGCATTTT. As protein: CSVATTGAAGQPQHF.

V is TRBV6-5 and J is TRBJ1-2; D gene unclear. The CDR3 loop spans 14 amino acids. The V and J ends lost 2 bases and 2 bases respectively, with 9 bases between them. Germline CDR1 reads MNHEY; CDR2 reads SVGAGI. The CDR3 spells CASSYRPGNYGYTF. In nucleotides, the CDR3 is TGTGCCAGCAGTTACCGTCCGGGGAACTATGGCTACACCTTC.

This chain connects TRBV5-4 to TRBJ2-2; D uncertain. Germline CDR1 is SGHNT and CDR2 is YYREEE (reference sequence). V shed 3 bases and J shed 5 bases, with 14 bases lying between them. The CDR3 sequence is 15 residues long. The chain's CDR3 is CASSSVDKSTGELFF. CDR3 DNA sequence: TGTGCCAGCAGCTCAGTCGACAAGTCGACCGGGGAGCTGTTTTTT.

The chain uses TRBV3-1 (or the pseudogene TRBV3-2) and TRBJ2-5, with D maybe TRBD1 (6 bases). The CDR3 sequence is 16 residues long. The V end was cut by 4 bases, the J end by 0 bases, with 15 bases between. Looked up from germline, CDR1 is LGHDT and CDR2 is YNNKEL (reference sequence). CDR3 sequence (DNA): TGTGCCAGCAGCCGGACAGAGGATATGTACCAAGAGACCCAGTACTTC. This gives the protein CASSRTEDMYQETQYF.

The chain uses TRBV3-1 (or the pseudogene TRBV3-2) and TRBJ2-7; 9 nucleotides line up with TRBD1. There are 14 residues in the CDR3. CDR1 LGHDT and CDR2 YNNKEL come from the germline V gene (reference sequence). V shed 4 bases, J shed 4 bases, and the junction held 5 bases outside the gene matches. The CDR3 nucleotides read TGTGCCAGCAGCCGGACCGGGACAGGGTACGAGCAGTACTTC. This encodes CASSRTGTGYEQYF.

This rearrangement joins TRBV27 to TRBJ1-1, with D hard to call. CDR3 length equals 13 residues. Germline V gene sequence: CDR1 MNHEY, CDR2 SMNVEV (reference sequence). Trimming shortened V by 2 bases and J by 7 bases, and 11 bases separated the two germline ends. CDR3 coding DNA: TGTGCCAGCAGTTTACGCCTTCGCGGTGAAGCTTTCTTT. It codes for CASSLRLRGEAFF.

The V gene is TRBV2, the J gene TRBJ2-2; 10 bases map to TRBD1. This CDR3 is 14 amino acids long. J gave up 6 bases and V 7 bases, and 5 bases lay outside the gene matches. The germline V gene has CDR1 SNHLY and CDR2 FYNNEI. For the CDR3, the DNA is TGTGCCAGCATTAGGGACAGGGGACCCGGGGAGCTGTTTTTT. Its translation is CASIRDRGPGELFF.

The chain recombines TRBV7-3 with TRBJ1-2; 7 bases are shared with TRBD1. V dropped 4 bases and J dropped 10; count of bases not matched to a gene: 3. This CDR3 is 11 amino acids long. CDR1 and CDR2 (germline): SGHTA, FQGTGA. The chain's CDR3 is CASSSGQYYTF. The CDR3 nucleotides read TGTGCCAGCAGCTCGGGACAGTACTACACCTTC.

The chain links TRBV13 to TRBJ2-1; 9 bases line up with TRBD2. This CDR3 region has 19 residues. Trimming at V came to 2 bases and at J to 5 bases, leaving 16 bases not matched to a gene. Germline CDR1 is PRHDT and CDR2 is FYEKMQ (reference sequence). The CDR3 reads CASSLYLALSGGYDNEQFF. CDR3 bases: TGTGCCAGCAGCTTATACTTAGCTCTGAGCGGGGGGTACGACAATGAGCAGTTCTTC.

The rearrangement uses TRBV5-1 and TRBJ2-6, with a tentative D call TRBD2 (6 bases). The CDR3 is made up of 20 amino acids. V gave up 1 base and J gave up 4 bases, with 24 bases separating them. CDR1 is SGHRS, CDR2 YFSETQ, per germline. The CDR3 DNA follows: TGCGCCAGCAGCTTGATTCCTTGGCCGGCGCGGGATACCGGGGCCAACGTCCTGACTTTC. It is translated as CASSLIPWPARDTGANVLTF. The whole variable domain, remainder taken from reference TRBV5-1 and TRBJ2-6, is KAGVTQTPRYLIKTRGQQVTLSCSPISGHRSVSWYQQTPGQGLQFLFEYFSETQRNKGNFPGRFSGRQFSNSRSEMNVSTLELGDSALYLCASSLIPWPARDTGANVLTFGAGSRLTVL.